This is a list of T cell receptor beta chains from one sample in a study of cytomegalovirus exposure and HLA in healthy donors. The assay was immunoSEQ multiplex PCR, and TCRdb's table has in-frame clones only and misses some. The sample consists of around 200,000 clones, around 78% of them appearing once. Sequenced sample: PBMCs. Source of these receptors: a man younger than 40 in good health and CMV-seronegative. Both conserved end residues are part of each CDR3. D genes are given only for firm matches.

CASSPLRPIAGGRGDTQYF TRBD2 TRBJ2-3 TRBV11-2
CASRSGTLASEKLFF . TRBJ1-4 TRBV2
CASGKTVSYEQYF . TRBJ2-7 TRBV7-9
CASGLRGYTEAFF . TRBJ1-1 TRBV6-5
CASSQGLAGVSEQYF TRBD2 TRBJ2-7 TRBV4-1
CASSFGTSGSYEQYF TRBD2 TRBJ2-7 TRBV2
CASSYNSERTDTQYF . TRBJ2-3 TRBV6-6
CASSYSAISGGEAFF . TRBJ1-1 TRBV6-5
CASSPGGTSDGELFF . TRBJ2-2 TRBV5-1
CASSDLRGTAGRNTIYF TRBD1 TRBJ1-3 TRBV6-4
CSVRTGQEQYF . TRBJ2-7 TRBV29-1
CASGTVSYNEQFF TRBD1 TRBJ2-1 TRBV2
CASSLRPYPSGSTDTQYF TRBD2 TRBJ2-3 TRBV28
CATSTSLLDEQYF . TRBJ2-7 TRBV15
CASNLEGTDTQYF . TRBJ2-3 TRBV5-1
CASWGGVLHF . TRBJ1-6 TRBV6-5
CASRDPTGYEQYF . TRBJ2-7 TRBV28
CAPGASGSGTDTQYF TRBD2 TRBJ2-3 TRBV7-9
CASSQDLRGSTNNEQFF . TRBJ2-1 TRBV4-2
CASSEGLAGGPGQWEQFF TRBD2 TRBJ2-1 TRBV2
CASSPSYRGSQETQYF TRBD1 TRBJ2-5 TRBV11-2
CASSADRANYGYTF . TRBJ1-2 TRBV9
CASSPQERRGNEQFF . TRBJ2-1 TRBV2
CASSLKADGTGGLTEAFF TRBD1 TRBJ1-1 TRBV27
CASSTGSSYEQYF . TRBJ2-7 TRBV19
CAWSRRRTSSYNEQFF TRBD2 TRBJ2-1 TRBV30
CASRLRTTSGRQFF TRBD2 TRBJ2-1 TRBV6-5
CASRPGQGDSPLHF TRBD1 TRBJ1-6 TRBV28
CASSQARGDEKLFF . TRBJ1-4 TRBV4-2
CASSFTGGSLYEQYF TRBD2 TRBJ2-7 TRBV7-3
CASSSLGQGAKGYNEQFF TRBD1 TRBJ2-1 TRBV7-7